This T cell receptor (beta chain) comes out of a study of CD8 T cells in ankylosing spondylitis. V lost 6 bases and J lost 0, with 12 bases in between. Germline V gene data show CDR1 as MNHNS and CDR2 as SASEGT. The CDR3 has 15 residues. Study results and limitations: Seven to nine highly homologous variants made up a TCR beta motif that seemed to typify ankylosing spondylitis blood. The study looked at matched synovial fluid samples from ankylosing spondylitis patients. Disease-linked clones were reported to be significantly enriched there.

This clonotype was found a few times. No antigen is known for it. For TCR beta, libraries came from quantitative 5'-RACE with molecular barcodes. TCRdb re-analysed the 5' RACE reads in MiXCR, keeping a single row per CDR3 protein. The sample lists about 270,000 distinct CDR3 sequences; roughly a third were seen once. The TCR sequence derives from a male donor with ankylosing spondylitis or in good health (not recorded which). The rearrangement uses TRBV6-1 and TRBJ2-4; a possible D gene is TRBD1 (5 bases). The sample consisted of blood, either unsorted or a sorted T cell fraction (not recorded which). As DNA, the CDR3 is TGTGCCAGCAGGCCCAGGGCCCTAGCCAAAAACATTCAGTACTTC. It is translated as CASRPRALAKNIQYF.